This TCR beta chain comes out of a study of CD4 T cells in relation to SARS-CoV-2 and coronaviruses. Turning to the study itself: Controls used an HIV-1 Nef peptide pool or no peptide.

CDR1 is SNHLY, CDR2 FYNNEI, per germline. The V and J ends lost 6 bases and 6 bases respectively, with 15 bases between them. The CDR3 length is 13 residues. Unexposed donor CD4+ T cells date from about 2011-2018, before the COVID-19 pandemic. The cells were cultured for 9 to 11 days before CD4+ T cells were isolated. Cells permitting, SARS-CoV-2 S/N and four cold-coronavirus spikes were tested on unexposed-donor CD4+ T cells. The data were produced by immunoSEQ multiplex PCR, yet TCRdb's version contains in-frame clones alone and is incomplete. Here the sample spans approximately 27,000 clones, around 75% being singletons. Of note for this clone: No antigen is known for it.

The chain couples TRBV2 to TRBJ2-7; D is possibly TRBD1 or TRBD2 (5 bases each). The sequence was collected from a human donor in good health. The sample was CD4+ T cells from PBMCs, cultured in vitro. CDR3 coding DNA: TGTGCCAGCAGGGACAACAGTCGGGGCGAGCAGTACTTC. It translates to CASRDNSRGEQYF.